These 32 T cell receptor beta chains originate from one sample sequenced in a study of T cell repertoires in cytomegalovirus infection. The antigens of these receptors remain unknown. TCRdb re-called the reads through MiXCR, storing one row per CDR3 protein. The sample lists some 920,000 distinct CDR3 sequences, about 33% occurring once. Here the sequenced sample was cultured CD8+ T cells from PBMCs, taken from culture after CMV antigen stimulation. These receptor sequences come from a human donor in good health (CMV status not recorded). Some clones in this sample may be carry-over from other donors' samples.

The rearrangement uses TRBV7-9 and TRBJ1-1; D gene unclear. The V end was cut by 10 bases, the J end by 2 bases, with 20 bases between. This CDR3 contains 15 residues. The V gene's germline CDR1 is SEHNR and CDR2 FQNEAQ (reference sequence). CDR3 protein: CATSLPDRANTEAFF. The CDR3 bases are TGTGCCACCTCGTTACCTGACCGAGCCAACACTGAAGCTTTCTTT.

The chain has TRBV6-1 and TRBJ2-1; weak D call: TRBD2 (6 bases). CDR3 length: 15 residues. Looked up from germline, CDR1 is MNHNS and CDR2 is SASEGT. Trimming removed 6 bases from V and 4 bases from J, with 16 bases in between. The CDR3 bases are TGTGCCAGCAGCCCGGGGGTATTTCTTTACAATGAGCAGTTCTTC. Protein: CASSPGVFLYNEQFF.

The chain recombines TRBV7-9 with TRBJ2-7, with 7 positions matching TRBD1. J gave up 2 bases and V 3 bases, and 4 bases lay outside the gene matches. CDR1 and CDR2 from the germline V gene are SEHNR and FQNEAQ (reference sequence). The CDR3 loop spans 14 amino acids. CDR3 residues: CASSLGTATYEQYV. The CDR3 region has the DNA TGTGCCAGCAGCTTGGGGACAGCCACCTACGAGCAGTACGTC.

The chain links TRBV4-3 to TRBJ2-2, with 8 bases aligning to TRBD1. Trimming cost V 1 base and J 6 bases; bases outside gene matches: 7. The CDR3 consists of 16 residues. Germline CDR1 is LGHNA and CDR2 is YSLEER. The CDR3: CASSQGQGARAGELFF. The CDR3 DNA is TGCGCCAGCAGCCAAGGCCAGGGGGCTCGGGCCGGGGAGCTGTTTTTT.

Concerning this clonotype: An end of the junction does not agree with germline; a read error may underlie this. The gene calls are TRBV19 and TRBJ1-3; tentatively, D is TRBD1 (5 bases). Germline CDR1 is LNHDA and CDR2 is SQIVND (reference sequence). The CDR3 contains 14 residues. The CDR3 coding sequence is TGTGCCAGTAGTCTTAAGGGGACTGGGAACACCATATATTTT. This codes for CASSLKGTGNTIYF.

This clonotype was observed many times. This chain uses TRBV6-1 with TRBJ2-2; 7 bases agree with TRBD1. Germline V gene data show CDR1 as MNHNS and CDR2 as SASEGT. The CDR3 runs to 14 residues. V lost 10 bases to trimming and J lost 0 bases; unmatched junction nucleotides: 5. The CDR3 spells CATWDSTNTGELFF. DNA for the CDR3: TGTGCCACTTGGGACAGCACGAACACCGGGGAGCTGTTTTTT.

The genes are TRBV12-5 and TRBJ2-2, with D tentatively TRBD2 (6 bases). Germline assignment: CDR1 LGHNT and CDR2 FRNRAP. The CDR3 has 17 residues. With 3 bases removed from V and 6 bases from J, the gap between germline ends came to 20 bases. CDR3 amino acids: CASGFVPPGTGSGELFF. CDR3 DNA: TGTGCTAGTGGTTTCGTCCCTCCAGGGACTGGGTCCGGGGAGCTGTTTTTT.

The chain combines TRBV20-1 with TRBJ2-3, with 11 nucleotides matching TRBD2. In germline, CDR1 is DFQATT, CDR2 SNEGSKA (reference sequence). The CDR3 covers 14 residues. The junction had 6 bases not matched to a gene; V was cut back by 6 bases and J by 4 bases. The CDR3 spells CSARTSGPSDTQYF. CDR3 in DNA: TGCAGTGCAAGGACTAGCGGGCCGTCAGATACGCAGTATTTT.

The rearrangement uses TRBV6-2 or TRBV6-3 and TRBJ2-2; D unclear. The CDR3 totals 14 residues. The germline V and J ends were trimmed by 6 bases and 3 bases, with 11 bases remaining between them. CDR1 is MNHEY, CDR2 SVGEGT, per germline. The CDR3 bases are TGTGCCAGCAGATCGCTTAACTACACCGGGGAGCTGTTTTTT. Translation: CASRSLNYTGELFF.

This clonotype was counted at least ten times. The chain carries TRBV7-2 and TRBJ1-5, with D possibly matching TRBD1 (5 bases). V gave up 3 bases and J gave up 0 bases, with 9 bases separating them. The CDR3 is 15 amino acids. Germline V gives CDR1 SGHTA, CDR2 FQGNSA. As DNA, the CDR3 is TGTGCCAGCAGCTTCGCAGGGATTAGCAATCAGCCCCAGCATTTT. It is translated as CASSFAGISNQPQHF.

V and J are TRBV3-1 and TRBJ1-1; TRBD1 aligns across 9 bases. Trimming at V came to 0 bases and at J to 8 bases, leaving 16 bases not matched to a gene. The CDR3 consists of 18 residues. Germline V gene sequence: CDR1 LGHDT, CDR2 YNNKEL (reference sequence). The CDR3 spells CASSQETGGTLRLGEAFF. In DNA, the CDR3 is TGTGCCAGCAGCCAAGAGACAGGGGGGACCTTACGTCTGGGCGAAGCTTTCTTT.

This clonotype has only a few counts. The J gene is TRBJ2-1, the V gene TRBV11-3, with 14 bases lining up with TRBD2. This CDR3 region has 16 residues. Trimming cost V 4 bases and J 7 bases; bases outside gene matches: 6. CDR1 and CDR2 (germline): SGHNT, YENEEA. CDR3 bases: TGTGCCAGCAGCTCCCCGACTAGCGGGGGGGTAAATGAGCAGTTCTTC. The encoded protein is CASSSPTSGGVNEQFF.

The chain employs TRBV7-9 and TRBJ1-4; D unclear. This CDR3 is 16 amino acids long. Germline-derived CDR1 and CDR2 are SEHNR and FQNEAQ (reference sequence). Trimming took 3 bases from V and 4 from J, leaving 15 bases between them. CDR3 residues: CASSFPRDRNNEKLFF. CDR3 nucleotides: TGTGCCAGCAGCTTCCCCCGGGATCGAAATAATGAAAAACTGTTTTTT. Using reference TRBV7-9 and TRBJ1-4 for the parts outside the CDR3, the full variable domain is DTGVSQNPRHKITKRGQNVTFRCDPISEHNRLYWYRQTLGQGPEFLTYFQNEAQLEKSRLLSDRFSAERPKGSFSTLEIQRTEQGDSAMYLCASSFPRDRNNEKLFFGSGTQLSVL.

In this sample, this clonotype turned up once. The chain is built from TRBV27 and TRBJ1-1, with TRBD1 as a possible D gene (5 bases). The ends were cut back, 3 bases at V and 1 base at J, with 9 bases in the middle. The CDR3 is 14 amino acids. Per the germline V gene, CDR1 is MNHEY and CDR2 is SMNVEV (reference sequence). The CDR3 is CASSFSGRNTEAFF. The CDR3 bases are TGTGCCAGCAGTTTTTCGGGGCGGAACACTGAAGCTTTCTTT.

This clonotype was seen repeatedly, ten times or more. This chain uses TRBV12-3 or TRBV12-4 with TRBJ1-2; no reliable D call. Trimming pared 6 bases from V and 2 bases from J, leaving 13 bases between. This CDR3 region has 14 residues. This CDR3 reads CASSTTPVNYGYTF. As DNA, the CDR3 is TGTGCCAGCAGCACTACACCTGTGAACTATGGCTACACCTTC.

This clonotype was observed a handful of times. The rearrangement uses TRBV2 and TRBJ2-3; TRBD2 agrees at 7 bases. CDR1 and CDR2 (germline): SNHLY, FYNNEI. This CDR3 has 14 residues. Trimming took 6 bases from V and 1 from J; bases not matched to a gene: 4. CDR3 amino acids: CASSGLDGTDTQYF. CDR3 nucleotides: TGTGCCAGCAGCGGACTAGACGGCACAGATACGCAGTATTTT.

Concerning this clonotype: This may come from a read error, since a much larger clone is one base off. The chain is built from TRBV7-2 and TRBJ2-5; 8 nucleotides line up with TRBD2. Per the germline V gene, CDR1 is SGHTA and CDR2 is FQGNSA. The CDR3 is made up of 16 amino acids. The junction had 6 bases not matched to a gene; V was cut back by 1 base and J by 2 bases. The CDR3, as DNA: TGTGCCAGCAGCTTAGTCGCGCGGGGGGTTCAAGAGACCCAGTACTTC. Translated, it gives CASSLVARGVQETQYF.

This chain connects TRBV7-3 to TRBJ2-4; 10 nucleotides align to TRBD1. Germline-derived CDR1 and CDR2 are SGHTA and FQGTGA. Trimming removed 5 bases from V and 10 bases from J; junction bases left unmatched: 11. This CDR3 is 15 amino acids long. CDR3 loop: CASSAFPGQGQIQYF. CDR3 coding DNA: TGTGCCAGCAGCGCATTCCCGGGACAGGGGCAGATTCAGTACTTC.

This clonotype was detected only once. A much more abundant neighbour one base away suggests this may be a read error. This chain connects TRBV7-6 to TRBJ2-3, with D perhaps TRBD1 or TRBD2 (6 bases each). The length of the CDR3 is 15 residues. In germline, CDR1 is SGHVS, CDR2 FNYEAQ. Trimming removed 10 bases from V and 2 bases from J, with 19 bases in between. CDR3 residues: CANNAGGGHTDTQYF. In nucleotides, the CDR3 is TGTGCCAACAACGCGGGTGGGGGGCACACAGATACGCAGTATTTT. Full variable domain (missing parts from reference TRBV7-6 and TRBJ2-3): GAGVSQSPRYKVTKRGQDVALRCDPISGHVSLYWYRQALGQGPEFLTYFNYEAQQDKSGLPNDRFSAERPEGSISTLTIQRTEQRDSAMYRCANNAGGGHTDTQYFGPGTRLTVL.

In its sample, this clonotype was seen a few times. The V and J genes are TRBV5-1 and TRBJ1-2; D is unresolved. The CDR3 is 15 amino acids. The germline CDR1 and CDR2 sequences are SGHRS and YFSETQ. V lost 2 bases and J 3 bases, leaving 14 bases between the germline ends. CDR3 protein: CASSFNSADYYGYTF. The CDR3 DNA is TGCGCCAGCAGCTTCAACAGCGCGGATTACTATGGCTACACCTTC.

This clonotype was counted a few times. V usage is TRBV4-1 and J usage is TRBJ2-3; D gene ambiguous. V lost 1 base, J lost 7 bases, and 9 bases lay in between. The CDR3 has 13 amino acids. Germline CDR1 is MGHRA and CDR2 is YSYEKL. CDR3 loop: CASSQAGANTQYF. For the CDR3, the DNA is TGCGCCAGCAGCCAAGCAGGTGCAAATACGCAGTATTTT.

This clonotype turned up a few times. The V gene is TRBV6-5, the J gene TRBJ2-5, with TRBD2 identical over 11 bases. V trimming: 2 bases; J trimming: 5 bases; junction bases outside the gene matches: 7. The CDR3 has 16 amino acids. Germline V gives CDR1 MNHEY, CDR2 SVGAGI. CDR3 sequence (DNA): TGTGCCAGCAGTTACCTACTAGCGGGGGAAGGGGAGACCCAGTACTTC. Translation: CASSYLLAGEGETQYF.

This clonotype was detected only a few times. This rearrangement joins TRBV6-2 or TRBV6-3 to TRBJ2-2; 10 bases are shared with TRBD1. V was clipped by 4 bases and J by 6 bases; unmatched bases: 5. Germline V gene sequence: CDR1 MNHEY, CDR2 SVGEGT. This CDR3 spans 15 amino acids. The CDR3 sequence is CASSFTGTGAGELFF. For the CDR3, the DNA is TGTGCCAGCAGTTTCACCGGGACAGGGGCCGGGGAGCTGTTTTTT.

In its sample, this clonotype was seen many times. This sequence joins TRBV7-6 and TRBJ2-2; 11 nucleotides match TRBD2. Germline V gene data show CDR1 as SGHVS and CDR2 as FNYEAQ. The CDR3 has 17 amino acids. Trimming cost V 1 base and J 6 bases; bases outside gene matches: 7. The CDR3 DNA follows: TGTGCCAGCAGCTTAGGGGCCCTAGCGGGGGGAGCCGGGGAGCTGTTTTTT. Encoded protein: CASSLGALAGGAGELFF.

This clonotype occurred a few times. The chain is built from TRBV4-1 and TRBJ1-1; no firm D call. The germline V gene encodes CDR1 MGHRA and CDR2 YSYEKL. CDR3 length: 16 amino acids. V dropped 0 bases and J dropped 5 bases, with 16 bases sitting between them. CDR3 in amino acids: CASSQDREKGQTEAFF. Written as DNA, the CDR3 is TGCGCCAGCAGCCAAGATCGAGAGAAAGGGCAGACTGAAGCTTTCTTT.

DNA of the CDR3: TGTGCCAGCAGTTACAGGGGGCTTGGTTCACCCCTCCACTTT. Protein product: CASSYRGLGSPLHF. The V call is TRBV28, the J call TRBJ1-6, with 9 nucleotides matching TRBD1. This CDR3 contains 14 residues. Trimming removed 4 bases from V and 9 bases from J; junction bases left unmatched: 4. Germline values: CDR1 MDHEN, CDR2 SYDVKM.

This chain connects TRBV27 to TRBJ2-7; D is unclear. The CDR3 covers 11 residues. Trimming cost V 8 bases and J 7 bases, with 12 bases left between them. Germline CDR1 MNHEY, CDR2 SMNVEV (reference sequence). The CDR3 sequence: CASGWGKEQYV. The CDR3 nucleotides read TGTGCCAGCGGGTGGGGAAAGGAGCAGTACGTC.

As regards this clonotype: A much more abundant neighbour one base away suggests this may be a read error. This rearrangement joins TRBV5-1 to TRBJ2-3; 7 positions agree with TRBD2. The CDR3 is 17 residues long. Germline V gene data show CDR1 as SGHRS and CDR2 as YFSETQ. CDR3 in amino acids: CAISNSLAGESTDTQYF. CDR3 DNA: TGCGCCATCAGCAATTCCTTGGCGGGGGAAAGCACAGATACGCAGTATTTT.

CDR3 sequence (DNA): TGTGCCAGCAGCTTAACAGGGGGCGCATTGGATACGCAGTATTTT. Its translation: CASSLTGGALDTQYF. This rearrangement joins TRBV7-9 to TRBJ2-3; 9 bases map to TRBD1. The V gene end was trimmed by 2 bases and the J gene end by 6 bases; junction bases not matched to a gene: 6. Germline lookup yields CDR1 SEHNR and CDR2 FQNEAQ (reference sequence). The CDR3 is 15 amino acids.

This clonotype turned up a few times. This chain connects TRBV6-5 to TRBJ2-1; 9 bases are a match to TRBD2. Germline trimming cut 0 bases from V and 5 bases from J; bases unmatched to any gene: 5. The length of the CDR3 is 16 residues. The germline V gene has CDR1 MNHEY and CDR2 SVGAGI. CDR3 DNA: TGTGCCAGCAGTTACTCGACTAGCGGAGGGGACAATGAGCAGTTCTTC. This translates into CASSYSTSGGDNEQFF.

The chain carries TRBV6-5 and TRBJ1-1; the D is unclear. Germline V gene data show CDR1 as MNHEY and CDR2 as SVGAGI. The CDR3 spans 15 residues. V lost 0 bases and J lost 0, with 8 bases in between. CDR3: CASSYSLSLNTEAFF. CDR3 nucleotide sequence: TGTGCCAGCAGTTACTCCCTTTCCCTGAACACTGAAGCTTTCTTT.

This sequence joins TRBV7-4 and TRBJ2-4, with D possibly matching TRBD1 (6 bases). V gave up 2 bases and J gave up 2 bases, with 7 bases separating them. This CDR3 region has 14 residues. From germline, CDR1 is SGHVT and CDR2 SQSDAQ. CDR3 loop: CASSLQGPKNIQYF. For the CDR3, the DNA is TGTGCCAGCAGCTTACAGGGGCCCAAAAACATTCAGTACTTC.